This entry is about one TCR beta chain. Its cognate antigen is unknown. This entry belongs to a study of CXCR3-negative and CXCR3-positive naive CD8 T cells. Across the study: Across all libraries, TRB reads numbered roughly 150 million, with about 1.5 +/- 0.3 million in each library. Findings of the study overall: Naive cells positive for CXCR3 carried more hydrophobic TRB CDR3s than CXCR3-negative ones.

The CDR3 is 12 amino acids. CDR1 is SQVTM, CDR2 ANQGSEA, per germline. Libraries were UMI-labeled 5' RACE TRB cDNA. Following a re-call of the 5' RACE reads, TCRdb has one entry per CDR3 protein and lacks DNA. In all, the sample yields under 85,000 distinct CDR3 sequences. Subsets of CD8+ T cells were each sorted in triplicate at roughly 300,000 cells apiece. The clonotype comes from a human donor in good health. Some clones in this sample may be carry-over from other donors' samples. The chain joins TRBV29-1 to TRBJ2-7. Sequences were obtained from naive CXCR3+ CD8+ T cells from blood. Subset described: CD45RO-CCR7+CD27+CD95- naive CD8+ T cells expressing CXCR3 (TNR3+). CDR3 sequence: CSVESGSYEQYF.